A single sample gave rise to the 21 T cell receptor beta chains below, sequenced in a study of T cells in localized non-small cell lung cancer. Profiled with immunoSEQ multiplex PCR; TCRdb holds only in-frame clones, not every one. The sample has about 74,000 clones, approximately 84% seen once. Here the sequenced sample was peripheral blood, taken before any cancer treatment. The receptors come from a female donor at least 60 years old with stage I lung adenocarcinoma.

The rearrangement links TRBV20-1 to TRBJ1-1; a possible D gene is TRBD1 (6 bases). CDR3 length: 11 amino acids. Trimming removed 5 bases from V and 12 bases from J, with 16 bases in between. In germline, CDR1 is DFQATT, CDR2 SNEGSKA (reference sequence). CDR3 bases: TGCAGTGCTCTACAGGGATTTGGGTCTTTCTTT. Residues: CSALQGFGSFF.

The chain links TRBV6-4 to TRBJ1-2; 8 bases match TRBD1. Germline V lookup: CDR1 MRHNA, CDR2 SNTAGT. Trimming cost V 6 bases and J 4 bases; bases outside gene matches: 13. CDR3 size: 16 residues. The CDR3 DNA reads TGTGCCAGCAGGAGCCAACAGGGGGAGGTAGGCTATGGCTACACCTTC. This codes for CASRSQQGEVGYGYTF.

This sequence joins TRBV5-1 and TRBJ2-5; 10 bases align to TRBD2. This CDR3 is 16 amino acids long. CDR1 SGHRS and CDR2 YFSETQ come from the germline V gene. V was clipped by 0 bases and J by 5 bases; unmatched bases: 7. The CDR3 here is CASSLGLAGVIETQYF. CDR3 coding DNA: TGCGCCAGCAGCTTGGGGCTAGCGGGGGTTATCGAGACCCAGTACTTC.

The J gene is TRBJ2-1, the V gene TRBV21-1; the table gives TRBD2 as D, unverified against the DNA. TRBV21-1 has pseudogene status. The CDR3 has 15 residues. The CDR3, as DNA: TGTGCCAGCAGCATCACTAGCGGGAGCTACAATGAGCAGTTCTTC. The encoded protein is CASSITSGSYNEQFF.

The rearrangement links TRBV9 to TRBJ1-4, with D tentatively TRBD1 (5 bases). V shed 2 bases and J shed 7 bases, with 12 bases lying between them. Germline loops: CDR1 SGDLS, CDR2 YYNGEE. This CDR3 has 14 amino acids. DNA for the CDR3: TGTGCCAGCAGCGTGTCGGCAGGGAGTGAAAAACTGTTTTTT. Translated, it gives CASSVSAGSEKLFF.

This clone appeared a single time. This chain connects TRBV29-1 to TRBJ2-5; 7 bases match TRBD1. The germline V gene has CDR1 SQVTM and CDR2 ANQGSEA. The CDR3 is made up of 14 amino acids. The ends lost 3 bases at V and 5 bases at J; junction bases unmatched: 9. CDR3 region: CSVDGTGVVETQYF. The CDR3 nucleotides are TGCAGCGTTGACGGAACAGGGGTTGTGGAGACCCAGTACTTC.

The chain employs TRBV4-2 and TRBJ1-5; TRBD1 agrees at 8 bases. This CDR3 is built from 14 residues. J was trimmed by 6 bases and V by 5 bases; bases with no gene match: 6. Germline lookup yields CDR1 LGHNA and CDR2 YNFKEQ. CDR3 nucleotide sequence: TGTGCCAGCAGCGTAAACAGGGGGGCTCAGCCCCAGCATTTT. This translates into CASSVNRGAQPQHF.

V is TRBV5-1 and J is TRBJ1-3; 10 bases fit TRBD1. The CDR3 length is 15 residues. CDR1 is SGHRS and CDR2 is YFSETQ in the germline V gene. With V trimmed by 4 bases and J by 1 base, 2 bases remained unmatched. The CDR3 bases are TGCGCCAGCAGCCGGGACAGGGGATCTGGAAACACCATATATTTT. Its translation is CASSRDRGSGNTIYF. The variable domain in full, with the rest retrieved from reference TRBV5-1 and TRBJ1-3, is KAGVTQTPRYLIKTRGQQVTLSCSPISGHRSVSWYQQTPGQGLQFLFEYFSETQRNKGNFPGRFSGRQFSNSRSEMNVSTLELGDSALYLCASSRDRGSGNTIYFGEGSWLTVV.

This clone was recorded a few times. The chain employs TRBV7-8 and TRBJ1-4, with D perhaps matching TRBD1 (6 bases). Germline lookup yields CDR1 SGHVS and CDR2 FQNEAQ. The CDR3 length is 16 residues. V was trimmed by 4 bases and J by 10 bases, leaving 22 bases between them. The CDR3 DNA is TGTGCCAGCAGCTACCAAGGGGGACCCCCATGGGGAAAACTGTTTTTT. Translated: CASSYQGGPPWGKLFF.

The CDR3 sequence: CASSPWPGSTNEKLFF. The CDR3 DNA follows: TGTGCCAGCAGCCCTTGGCCGGGCTCAACTAATGAAAAACTGTTTTTT. The chain links TRBV7-9 to TRBJ1-4; D is unclear. Germline values: CDR1 SEHNR, CDR2 FQNEAQ (reference sequence). V was shortened by 5 bases and J by 0 bases, with 13 bases between the two germline ends. This CDR3 has 16 residues.

This chain connects TRBV9 to TRBJ2-1; D assignment may be TRBD1 or TRBD2 (7 bases each). CDR3 length: 16 residues. CDR1 and CDR2 from the germline V gene are SGDLS and YYNGEE. The germline V and J ends were trimmed by 0 bases and 7 bases, with 17 bases remaining between them. The CDR3 nucleotides are TGTGCCAGCAGCGTAGATATGACAGGGAGGGTGAATGAGCAGTTCTTC. Translating it yields CASSVDMTGRVNEQFF.

The chain is built from TRBV6-5 and TRBJ1-1; D call uncertain. V was trimmed by 2 bases and J by 1 base, leaving 11 bases between them. The germline V gene has CDR1 MNHEY and CDR2 SVGAGI. This CDR3 contains 15 residues. CDR3 protein: CASSYHVAGNTEAFF. CDR3 bases: TGTGCCAGCAGTTACCACGTAGCAGGGAACACTGAAGCTTTCTTT.

The chain links TRBV19 to TRBJ2-1, with TRBD2 matching over 9 bases. J gave up 4 bases and V 5 bases, and 15 bases lay outside the gene matches. The CDR3 extends over 18 amino acids. Germline CDR1 is LNHDA and CDR2 is SQIVND (reference sequence). CDR3 nucleotide sequence: TGTGCCAGTAGTCGGAGAGGAGCGGGGGGCGATTATTACAATGAGCAGTTCTTC. Its protein is CASSRRGAGGDYYNEQFF.

This clone was seen only once. This chain links TRBV27 with TRBJ2-7, with D maybe TRBD2 (6 bases). Germline-derived CDR1 and CDR2 are MNHEY and SMNVEV (reference sequence). CDR3 length equals 16 residues. Trimming shortened V by 6 bases and J by 0 bases, and 18 bases separated the two germline ends. The CDR3: CASSPWSGLNSYEQYF. CDR3 coding DNA: TGTGCCAGCAGCCCCTGGTCGGGACTCAACTCCTACGAGCAGTACTTC.

This clone was detected only a few times. The V call is TRBV6-1, the J call TRBJ2-7; 7 bases are a match to TRBD1. Germline CDR1 and CDR2: MNHNS and SASEGT. The CDR3 extends over 14 amino acids. J lost 4 bases, V lost 5 bases, and 8 bases had no gene match. CDR3 region: CASSPSQGVYEQYF. CDR3 sequence (DNA): TGTGCCAGCAGTCCCTCCCAGGGGGTATACGAGCAGTACTTC.

This clone was seen a handful of times. The J gene is TRBJ2-7, the V gene TRBV5-4; D is perhaps TRBD2 (5 bases). Per the germline V gene, CDR1 is SGHNT and CDR2 is YYREEE (reference sequence). The CDR3 sequence is 14 residues long. V was clipped by 4 bases and J by 3 bases, with 14 bases between them. The CDR3 reads CASSQGLGVYEQYF. The CDR3, as DNA: TGTGCCAGCAGCCAAGGACTGGGTGTCTACGAGCAGTACTTC.

This rearrangement joins TRBV7-2 to TRBJ2-1; D is possibly TRBD1 or TRBD2 (5 bases each). Germline CDR1 SGHTA, CDR2 FQGNSA. The V gene lost 4 bases and the J gene lost 10 bases, with 17 bases spanning the gap. The CDR3 contains 14 residues. CDR3 amino acids: CASSSPGPQREQFF. CDR3 nucleotides: TGTGCCAGCAGCTCTCCGGGACCCCAAAGGGAGCAGTTCTTC.

This chain connects TRBV6-1 to TRBJ2-7, with 10 bases fitting TRBD2. Germline-derived CDR1 and CDR2 are MNHNS and SASEGT. There are 13 residues in the CDR3. The J segment lost 4 bases and the V segment lost 8 bases, leaving 5 bases of the junction unmatched. The CDR3 DNA sequence: TGTGCCAGCCGACCAGCGGGGGGGTACGAGCAGTACTTC. Protein product: CASRPAGGYEQYF.

This clone was seen only a few times. The V gene is TRBV7-2, the J gene TRBJ2-7; 11 positions agree with TRBD2. Germline lookup yields CDR1 SGHTA and CDR2 FQGNSA. CDR3 size: 17 residues. After removal of 3 bases from V and 4 bases from J, the junction contained 11 bases not matched to a gene. The CDR3: CASSLKAGRLAGYEQYF. CDR3 sequence (DNA): TGTGCCAGCAGCTTGAAAGCAGGGAGACTAGCGGGATACGAGCAGTACTTC.

The chain has TRBV7-8 and TRBJ2-3; D uncertain. Trimming removed 5 bases at V and 3 bases at J, with 6 bases between. Germline-derived CDR1 and CDR2 are SGHVS and FQNEAQ. The CDR3 has 12 amino acids. The CDR3 here is CASSPVTDTQYF. The CDR3 DNA follows: TGTGCCAGCAGCCCCGTAACAGATACGCAGTATTTT.

V and J are TRBV21-1 and TRBJ1-1; the D call TRBD1 from the table was never checked on the DNA. TRBV21-1 is termed a pseudogene. The CDR3 covers 16 residues. This CDR3 is CASSISSGTTITEAFF. As DNA, the CDR3 is TGTGCCAGCAGCATTTCTTCCGGGACAACGATCACTGAAGCTTTCTTT.